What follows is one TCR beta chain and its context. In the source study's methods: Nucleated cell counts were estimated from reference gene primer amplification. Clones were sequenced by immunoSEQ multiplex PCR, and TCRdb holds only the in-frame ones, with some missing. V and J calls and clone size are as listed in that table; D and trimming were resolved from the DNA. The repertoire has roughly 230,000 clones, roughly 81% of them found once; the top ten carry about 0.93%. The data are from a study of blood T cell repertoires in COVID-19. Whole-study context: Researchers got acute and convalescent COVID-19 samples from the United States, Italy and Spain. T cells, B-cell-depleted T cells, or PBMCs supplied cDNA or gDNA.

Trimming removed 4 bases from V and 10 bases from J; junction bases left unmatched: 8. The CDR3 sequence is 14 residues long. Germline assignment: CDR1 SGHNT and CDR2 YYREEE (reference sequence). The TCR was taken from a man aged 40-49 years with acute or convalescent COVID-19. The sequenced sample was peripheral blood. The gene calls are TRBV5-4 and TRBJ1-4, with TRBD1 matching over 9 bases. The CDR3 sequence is CASSLDRGVRKLFF. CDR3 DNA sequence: TGTGCCAGCAGCCTGGACAGGGGAGTGAGAAAACTGTTTTTT.